The rows below give T cell receptor beta chains drawn from one sample of a study of shared clonotypes between healthy human individuals. TCRdb's copy holds only in-frame clones and misses some; the assay was immunoSEQ multiplex PCR. In the table there are about 800,000 clones, 96% of which are singletons. Sequenced material: naive CD8+ T cells sorted from blood. Receptor source: a man aged 25-45 years in good health. The CDR3 runs from the conserved cysteine through the conserved F or W. Size is stated for part of the rows, as once, few or many counts, or as a class when the clone is expanded.

J: TRBJ1-4
size: -
V: TRBV15
CDR3: CATSRDRGSNEKLFF

J: TRBJ2-7
size: -
V: TRBV27
CDR3: CASSSSPPHRTGSSYEQYF

J: TRBJ2-2
size: -
V: TRBV7-7
CDR3: CASSYGTGNTGELFF

J: TRBJ2-1
size: -
V: TRBV10-3
CDR3: CAISDDSASGRAHNEQFF

J: TRBJ1-3
size: -
V: TRBV9
CDR3: CASANGWDRGAGNTIYF

J: TRBJ1-1
size: -
V: TRBV4-1
CDR3: CASRHRGNTEAFF

J: TRBJ1-4
size: -
V: TRBV6-1
CDR3: CASSIEDRVNEKLFF

J: TRBJ2-5
size: -
V: TRBV5-6
CDR3: CASSPEIAQETQYF

J: TRBJ1-1
size: -
V: TRBV7-6
CDR3: CASSSGETEAFF

J: TRBJ2-5
size: -
V: TRBV29-1
CDR3: CSVEHPTGEMSPYQETQYF

J: TRBJ1-4
size: -
V: TRBV7-2
CDR3: CASSSPPDEKLFF

J: TRBJ2-1
size: once
V: TRBV9
CDR3: CASSQDDWEQFF

J: TRBJ1-1
size: -
V: TRBV9
CDR3: CASSVVGDTEAFF

J: TRBJ2-1
size: -
V: TRBV5-5
CDR3: CASSLILVSVRLNEQFF

J: TRBJ2-1
size: -
V: TRBV7-2
CDR3: CASSPRYEQFF

J: TRBJ2-1
size: -
V: TRBV29-1
CDR3: CSVDPLGSSEQFF

J: TRBJ2-7
size: -
V: TRBV7-6
CDR3: CASSSGLRDPGYEQYF

J: TRBJ1-5
size: -
V: TRBV5-5
CDR3: CASSSSPGPREPQHF

J: TRBJ2-5
size: -
V: TRBV1
CDR3: CTSSPPGASGETQYF

J: TRBJ2-6
size: -
V: TRBV7-8
CDR3: CASSLERGAGANVLTF

J: TRBJ2-4
size: -
V: TRBV4-2
CDR3: CASSHSQNIQYF

J: TRBJ2-7
size: -
V: TRBV29-1
CDR3: CSVDLQGGAYEQYF

J: TRBJ2-7
size: -
V: TRBV4-3
CDR3: CASSGTRDYEQYF

J: TRBJ2-3
size: -
V: TRBV7-9
CDR3: CASSDTSGIDTQYF

J: TRBJ2-7
size: -
V: TRBV9
CDR3: CASSVVLWARNVYEQYF

J: TRBJ2-2
size: -
V: TRBV27
CDR3: CASSLRDRVGGELFF

J: TRBJ1-1
size: few
V: TRBV29-1
CDR3: CSVAGNPQVNTEAFF

J: TRBJ1-2
size: -
V: TRBV27
CDR3: CASLGTDNYGYTF

J: TRBJ1-1
size: -
V: TRBV4-1
CDR3: CASSQDKAGATTEAFF

J: TRBJ2-2
size: -
V: TRBV27
CDR3: CASSLLTSGGTGELFF

J: TRBJ1-5
size: -
V: TRBV5-6
CDR3: CASSHRTGLKGVQPQHF

J: TRBJ2-3
size: -
V: TRBV6-5
CDR3: CASSPLAFRGDTQYF

J: TRBJ2-7
size: -
V: TRBV5-6
CDR3: CASSPIDRGAYEQYF

J: TRBJ2-3
size: -
V: TRBV29-1
CDR3: CSVPTGPYTDTQYF

J: TRBJ2-1
size: -
V: TRBV28
CDR3: CASSLRRSSYNEQFF

J: TRBJ2-1
size: -
V: TRBV10-3
CDR3: CAISLADNEQFF

J: TRBJ1-2
size: -
V: TRBV5-1
CDR3: CASSSKGARDEVNGYTF